The rows below give T cell receptor beta chains drawn from one sample of a study of blood T cells in healthy people across ages. A single record per CDR3 protein comes from TCRdb applying MiXCR to the 5' RACE reads. The table lists just under 900,000 distinct CDR3 sequences, around 26% of them singletons, with roughly 17% in the top ten. The sample taken for sequencing was blood. The receptors here all came from a woman of 80 years or more in good health. Both conserved end residues are part of each CDR3. The D gene is left open where the match is weak. Clone size is stated in some rows and not others, as once, few, many or a class when expanded.

clone size	D gene	V gene	J gene	CDR3 DNA	CDR3 protein
-	-	TRBV4-3	TRBJ2-5	TGCGCCAGCAGCCGAGAGACGAGAAGGACCCAGTACTTC	CASSRETRRTQYF
-	TRBD1	TRBV30	TRBJ1-5	TGTGCCTGGAGTAAAAGGGGGCAGGTTCAGCCCCAGCATTTT	CAWSKRGQVQPQHF
many	TRBD2	TRBV6-5	TRBJ2-5	TGTGCCAGCAGGGCTGGACTAGCGGGGATTCCGTACTTC	CASRAGLAGIPYF
many	TRBD2	TRBV7-2	TRBJ2-1	TGTGCCAGCAGCTCCTCTAGCGGGGAGCACAATGAGCAGTTCTTC	CASSSSSGEHNEQFF
-	-	TRBV5-1	TRBJ1-4	TGCGCCAGCAGTTCCGACCCCACTAAAAATGAAAAACTGTTTTTT	CASSSDPTKNEKLFF
-	-	TRBV7-2	TRBJ1-1	TGTGCCAGCAGCTCAAGTCGACACTCCATGAATCCGTTGAACGCTGAAGCTTTCTTT	CASSSSRHSMNPLNAEAFF
-	-	TRBV7-2	TRBJ2-3	TGTGCCAGCAACTTAGGGGGGAGGGGCAGCACAGATACGCAGTATTTT	CASNLGGRGSTDTQYF
-	-	TRBV6-2/TRBV6-3	TRBJ2-7	TGTGCCAGCAGTTATGCGGCGGCCTACGAGCAGTACTTC	CASSYAAAYEQYF
many	-	TRBV10-1	TRBJ2-1	TGCGCCAGCAGTGAGTCGGGGTCGGCTAGGGACAATGAGCAGTTCTTC	CASSESGSARDNEQFF
-	TRBD2	TRBV12-3/TRBV12-4	TRBJ2-1	TGTGCCAGCACCCTAAAGACTAGCGGGGGGTACAATGAGCAGTTCTTC	CASTLKTSGGYNEQFF
many	-	TRBV27	TRBJ2-7	TGTGCCAGCAGTTTAGACAGGAGACCTACTAGCGAGCAGTACTTC	CASSLDRRPTSEQYF
few	TRBD1	TRBV7-9	TRBJ1-1	TGTGCCAGCAGCTTAGCGACAGGGGTCTCCGAACCTGAAGCTTTCTTT	CASSLATGVSEPEAFF
many	-	TRBV11-2	TRBJ2-5	TGTGCCAGCACCCGCGGCAGCCAAGAGACCCAGTACTTC	CASTRGSQETQYF
many	-	TRBV20-1	TRBJ1-5	TGCAGTGCTAGAGGACAGCAAAATCAGCCCCAGCATTTT	CSARGQQNQPQHF
many	TRBD2	TRBV20-1	TRBJ2-5	TGCAGTGCAACGGATCTAGCGGGGATAGAGACCCAGTACTTC	CSATDLAGIETQYF
many	TRBD1	TRBV15	TRBJ1-5	TGTGCCACCAGCAGAGAGCGACAGGGATTTCGACAGCCCCAGCATTTT	CATSRERQGFRQPQHF
once	-	TRBV27	TRBJ1-2	TGTGCCAGCAGTTTATCCGGAGGGGACCGAAACTATGGCTACACCTTC	CASSLSGGDRNYGYTF
few	-	TRBV10-2	TRBJ1-6	TGCGCCAGCAACCCCTTCGAGGGGCGTAATTCACCCCTCCACTTT	CASNPFEGRNSPLHF
many	TRBD2	TRBV20-1	TRBJ2-1	TGCAGTGTGCCGGTTGGGACTAGAATCAATGAGCAGTTCTTC	CSVPVGTRINEQFF
-	-	TRBV19	TRBJ1-1	TGTGCCAGTAGGAAACACAGGGATTTGAACACTGAAGCTTTCTTT	CASRKHRDLNTEAFF
-	-	TRBV7-3	TRBJ2-7	TGTGCCAGCAGCGTAAGGGGAGAGGGCTACAATGAGCAGTACTTC	CASSVRGEGYNEQYF
-	TRBD2	TRBV20-1	TRBJ2-7	TGCAGTGCTGGAAGACTAGCGGGGGGTATGTCCTACGAGCAGTACTTC	CSAGRLAGGMSYEQYF
-	-	TRBV29-1	TRBJ2-3	TGCAGCGTTGTGGGGGGAATCGCAGATACGCAGTATTTT	CSVVGGIADTQYF
many	TRBD1	TRBV28	TRBJ2-5	TGTGCCAGCAGACGGACAGGGGGCGGAGAGACCCAGTACTTC	CASRRTGGGETQYF
-	-	TRBV6-1	TRBJ1-2	TGTGCCAGCGGCAGGGTTGTGAAGGGCTACACCTTC	CASGRVVKGYTF
few	TRBD2	TRBV2	TRBJ2-5	TGTGCCAGCAATGGACTAGCGGGGGCAGAGACCCAGTACTTC	CASNGLAGAETQYF
many	TRBD1	TRBV24-1	TRBJ2-3	TGTGCCACCAGTGACTGGTCGGGACAGGCGCAGTATTTT	CATSDWSGQAQYF
-	-	TRBV29-1	TRBJ1-3	TGCAGCGTCAATTTGGACACCTCTGGAAACACCATATATTTT	CSVNLDTSGNTIYF
once	-	TRBV7-2	TRBJ1-1	TGTGCCAGCATCCCCGTCTACGGGACTGAAGCTTTCTTT	CASIPVYGTEAFF
-	-	TRBV4-1	TRBJ1-2	TGCGCCAGCACCCAGACAGTCGTCGGTGACTATGGCTACACCTTC	CASTQTVVGDYGYTF
many	-	TRBV2	TRBJ2-3	TGTGCCAGCAGTGAAGAGGGGCATGCTAGCCGGGGTGTTGCAGATACGCAGTATTTT	CASSEEGHASRGVADTQYF
many	TRBD1	TRBV7-2	TRBJ2-7	TGTGCCAGCAGCTTAGCTGGGGACAGGGGGCTGAGTGAGCAGTACTTC	CASSLAGDRGLSEQYF
few	-	TRBV9	TRBJ2-1	TGTGCCAGCAGCGTATTGGTGAATTCATACAATGAGCAGTTCTTC	CASSVLVNSYNEQFF
-	TRBD1	TRBV7-9	TRBJ1-1	TGTGCCAGCAGCGAGACAGGGGGCCTATATGGGACCCCTGAAGCTTTCTTT	CASSETGGLYGTPEAFF
-	TRBD2	TRBV5-1	TRBJ2-1	TGCGCCAGCAGCCCTAGGACCGATACCCTCTCTAGCGGCTCCTACAATGAGCGGTTCTTC	CASSPRTDTLSSGSYNERFF
few	-	TRBV9	TRBJ2-1	TGTGCCAGCAGCGGCTGCAATGAGCAGTTCTTC	CASSGCNEQFF
few	TRBD2	TRBV6-2/TRBV6-3	TRBJ2-3	TGTGCCAGCACCGCAGCGGGGGGGCCAAATACGCAGTATTTT	CASTAAGGPNTQYF
-	TRBD2	TRBV5-4	TRBJ2-3	TGTGCCAGCAGCTTTGCTCGAGCGGGGGCCACAGATACGCAGTATTTT	CASSFARAGATDTQYF
-	-	TRBV30	TRBJ1-6	TGTGCCTGGAGTGTCGGCCGCACGAGCTCCTATAATTCACCCCTCCACTTT	CAWSVGRTSSYNSPLHF
-	TRBD1	TRBV3-1	TRBJ1-1	TGTGCCAGCAGCCAAGACAGGGGACAGAAGAACACTGAAGCTTTCTTT	CASSQDRGQKNTEAFF
-	-	TRBV5-1	TRBJ1-4	TGCGCCAGCAGCTTGGAGGGAATCATGGTAACGACTAATGAAAAACTGTTTTTT	CASSLEGIMVTTNEKLFF
once	-	TRBV20-1	TRBJ2-5	TGCAGTGCTAGGGCCTCGACAGGACAAGAGACCCAGTACTTC	CSARASTGQETQYF
few	-	TRBV6-1	TRBJ1-1	TGTGCCAGCAGCACAGACAGGCCCAAGGAAGCTTTCTTT	CASSTDRPKEAFF
-	TRBD1	TRBV7-2	TRBJ2-7	TGTGTCAGCAGCTCCGAAACAGGGGGCACCTGCGAGCAGTACTTC	CVSSSETGGTCEQYF
-	-	TRBV29-1	TRBJ2-3	TGCAGCGTTGAAGGTGGGGGCGGCCGTGGCACAGATACGCAGTATTTT	CSVEGGGGRGTDTQYF
-	-	TRBV20-1	TRBJ2-7	TGCAGTGCTAGGCGAAGCAGCTCCTACGAGCAGTACTTC	CSARRSSSYEQYF
few	-	TRBV25-1	TRBJ1-4	TGTGCCAGCAGGAATACAGGGCCAGCTAATGAAAAACTGTTTTTT	CASRNTGPANEKLFF
few	-	TRBV3-1	TRBJ1-1	TGTGCCAGCAGCCAAGTATGGGCAGACACTGAAGCTTTCTTT	CASSQVWADTEAFF
many	-	TRBV5-1	TRBJ2-1	TGCGCCAGCAGTTCAAACCTAGAGCAGTTCTTC	CASSSNLEQFF
-	-	TRBV19	TRBJ2-1	TGTGCCAGTAGTATAGTACCCGGGGGGCTCCGGTTCTTC	CASSIVPGGLRFF
few	TRBD2	TRBV7-2	TRBJ2-7	TGTGCCAGCAGCCGGGTGGGAAGCGGGGGGGCAGGCCAAGAGGCCCAGTACTTC	CASSRVGSGGAGQEAQYF
-	-	TRBV6-1	TRBJ1-5	TGTGCCAGCGGGTGGGGCAATCAGCCCCAGCATTTT	CASGWGNQPQHF
-	-	TRBV15	TRBJ2-5	TGTGCCACCAGCATGTCTGGCGCGACAGTAAACATTCGGTACTTC	CATSMSGATVNIRYF
many	TRBD1	TRBV20-1	TRBJ2-5	TGCAGTGCTTCGACAGGGGCGGAGACCCAGTACTTC	CSASTGAETQYF
few	-	TRBV7-2	TRBJ1-1	TGTGCCAGCAGCTTAACGCCCCTCCAAGGGAGCACTGAAGCTTTCTTT	CASSLTPLQGSTEAFF
many	TRBD2	TRBV7-8	TRBJ2-7	TGTGCCAGCAGCTCCCAACTAGCGGGGGGGTCCTACGAGCAGTACTTC	CASSSQLAGGSYEQYF
-	-	TRBV30	TRBJ1-4	TGTGCCTGGAGTTATAGGCGGAGGGTGGATGAAAAACTGTTTTTT	CAWSYRRRVDEKLFF
many	-	TRBV4-1	TRBJ2-7	TGCGCCAGCAGCCGCGAAAATTCCTACGAGCAGTACTTC	CASSRENSYEQYF
many	TRBD1	TRBV7-2	TRBJ2-6	TGTGCCAGCAGCCCGAATACAGGGGTCTCTGGGGCCAACGTCCTGACTTTC	CASSPNTGVSGANVLTF
many	-	TRBV6-5	TRBJ1-2	TGTGCCAGCAGTTCCAGACAATCCTATGGCTACACCTTC	CASSSRQSYGYTF